The 8 T cell receptor beta chains in this list originate from one sample, sequenced in a study of beta chain features in type 1 diabetes (dated 2018 in TCRdb). Library preparation was by the immunoSEQ multiplex PCR assay. The High Capacity cDNA Reverse Transcription Kit was used to reverse transcribe all of the isolated RNA, meaning that expressed TCRB transcripts were what got sequenced. In its TCRdb copy, this immuneACCESS table keeps in-frame sequences only and misses some clones. Where compared with another copy, unresolved V genes explain less than half of these, and the others have no known cause. The sample table lists hundreds of thousands of clones, roughly 30% of them with a count of one. The ten largest make up around 0.065% of the sample. The sample taken for sequencing was naive CD4+ T cells from blood. Sample cell subset or site, as interpreted from the label and publication: true naive CD4+ T cells. The receptors were sampled from a young man in good health.

This clone was observed a few times. The chain couples TRBV29-1 to TRBJ1-5; D is perhaps TRBD1 (5 bases). Germline CDR1 is SQVTM and CDR2 is ANQGSEA. The CDR3 totals 14 residues. V lost 4 bases and J 9 bases, leaving 19 bases between the germline ends. CDR3 residues: CSVGEGIGRGPQHF. In DNA form, the CDR3 reads TGCAGCGTTGGGGAGGGGATAGGCCGTGGGCCCCAGCATTTT.

The V call is TRBV5-1, the J call TRBJ2-2; D ambiguous. V was cut by 4 bases and J by 3 bases, with 1 base left in between. The germline gives CDR1 SGHRS, CDR2 YFSETQ. The CDR3 covers 11 residues. CDR3 sequence (DNA): TGCGCCAGCAGCGACACCGGGGAGCTGTTTTTT. Its translation: CASSDTGELFF.

The sample holds a few counts of this clone. The J gene is TRBJ2-5, the V gene TRBV5-1; 10 nucleotides match TRBD2. This CDR3 has 14 amino acids. V lost 6 bases, J lost 2 bases, and 4 bases stayed unmatched. Germline V gene lookup returns CDR1 SGHRS and CDR2 YFSETQ. CDR3 loop: CASTTSGPQETQYF. The CDR3 DNA follows: TGCGCCAGCACGACTAGCGGGCCGCAAGAGACCCAGTACTTC.

Written as DNA, the CDR3 is TGTGCCAGCAGGCCGGGACTAGCGGGGGCCTACGAGCAGTACTTC. Translating gives CASRPGLAGAYEQYF. V gene TRBV5-4 combines with J gene TRBJ2-7, with 14 bases lining up with TRBD2. This CDR3 region has 15 residues. V dropped 5 bases and J dropped 2; count of bases not matched to a gene: 3. Germline values: CDR1 SGHNT, CDR2 YYREEE (reference sequence). The full variable domain, rest sourced from reference TRBV5-4 and TRBJ2-7, is ETGVTQSPTHLIKTRGQQVTLRCSSQSGHNTVSWYQQALGQGPQFIFQYYREEENGRGNFPPRFSGLQFPNYSSELNVNALELDDSALYLCASRPGLAGAYEQYFGPGTRLTVT.

This chain links TRBV7-9 with TRBJ2-1, with a weak D call TRBD2 (5 bases). Trimming cost V 5 bases and J 7 bases, with 15 bases left between them. This CDR3 region has 14 residues. The V gene's germline CDR1 is SEHNR and CDR2 FQNEAQ (reference sequence). The CDR3 sequence: CASSPQLGVNEQFF. CDR3 sequence (DNA): TGTGCCAGCAGCCCTCAATTGGGAGTAAATGAGCAGTTCTTC.

Notes on this clone: A clone one base away is much larger, so this may be a read error. Other DNA sequences in this sample translate to the same CDR3. The DNA for the CDR3 is TGTGCCAGCAGTGAGGAGACCCAGTACTTC. It translates to CASSEETQYF. The chain has TRBV25-1 and TRBJ2-5; D is ambiguous. CDR3 length: 10 residues. Germline V gene lookup returns CDR1 MGHDK and CDR2 SYGVNS. The V and J ends lost 3 bases and 5 bases respectively, with 1 base between them.

This rearrangement joins TRBV30 to TRBJ1-1, with a tentative D call TRBD1 (6 bases). In germline, CDR1 is GTSNPN, CDR2 SVGIG (reference sequence). CDR3 size: 16 residues. V gave up 0 bases and J gave up 1 base, with 15 bases separating them. Here the CDR3 DNA reads TGTGCCTGGAGTGTACGAGGGGGGCGCAGGAACACTGAAGCTTTCTTT. Translation: CAWSVRGGRRNTEAFF.

This clone showed up just a few times. This chain uses TRBV10-3 with TRBJ2-1, with 10 positions matching TRBD2. Trimming took 6 bases from V and 7 from J; bases not matched to a gene: 3. The CDR3 has 13 amino acids. Germline-derived CDR1 and CDR2 are ENHRY and SYGVKD. The CDR3 loop reads CAIRETSGNEQFF. CDR3 DNA sequence: TGTGCCATCAGGGAGACTAGCGGGAATGAGCAGTTCTTC.